Listed below are T cell receptor beta chains from one sample, sequenced in a study of shared clonotypes between healthy human individuals. Measured with immunoSEQ multiplex PCR; TCRdb has only the in-frame clones, and not every one. The table has more than 2 million clones, just under 95% seen once; the top ten hold around 1.8%. The sample consisted of naive CD8+ T cells from PBMCs. Receptors were obtained from a man aged 18 to 29 in good health. Some clones in this sample may be carry-over from other donors' samples. Each CDR3 is given with its conserved first and last residue. D genes are given only for firm matches. The size entry is marked missing in some rows and otherwise reads once, few, many or a size class.

V gene	clone size	J gene	D gene	CDR3 DNA	CDR3 protein
TRBV20-1	.	TRBJ2-5	.	TGCAGTGCTGCTGAACCGGGAGCCCAGTACTTC	CSAAEPGAQYF
TRBV18	once	TRBJ2-1	.	TGTGCCAGCTCACCAGTTTTGGACGGAGAAACGTACAATGAGCAGTTCTTC	CASSPVLDGETYNEQFF
TRBV27	.	TRBJ2-7	TRBD1	TGTGCCAGCAGAGTGACAGGGGGTCGATACGAGCAGTACTTC	CASRVTGGRYEQYF
TRBV9	.	TRBJ2-3	TRBD2	TGTGCCAGCAGCGTTTATAGCGGGGGGAGCACAGATACGCAGTATTTT	CASSVYSGGSTDTQYF
TRBV4-3	.	TRBJ2-3	.	TGCGCCAGCAGCCCCCTGAGTCATCGGCCAGATACGCAGTATTTT	CASSPLSHRPDTQYF
TRBV9	.	TRBJ2-7	.	TGTGCCAGCAGCGCGGGGGCGGGTGGCCCCTACGAGCAGTACTTC	CASSAGAGGPYEQYF
TRBV11-2	.	TRBJ1-1	.	TGTGCCAGCAGCTTAGCAGGTATAGGGGGCACTGAAGCTTTCTTT	CASSLAGIGGTEAFF
TRBV11-2	.	TRBJ1-1	.	TGTGCCAGCAGCTCAAATACCCGGGACAAAAACGATTTCTTT	CASSSNTRDKNDFF
TRBV28	.	TRBJ1-5	TRBD1	TGTGCCAGCCTCATATCAGGGGGGAGAGTCAATCAGCCCCAGCATTTT	CASLISGGRVNQPQHF
TRBV27	.	TRBJ2-7	.	TGTGCCAGCAGTTTGGCCGGGGATCCCTACGAGCAGTACTTC	CASSLAGDPYEQYF
TRBV29-1	once	TRBJ2-7	TRBD2	TGCAGCGTTGTAGCGGGAGCGTGGAGTGGCGAGCAGTACTTC	CSVVAGAWSGEQYF
TRBV21-1	.	TRBJ2-7	.	TGTGCCAGCAGCAAAGTGGGGCGGGAAAGTGTGCACCTGTGCTCCCCCTACGAGCAGTACTTC	CASSKVGRESVHLCSPYEQYF
TRBV20-1	.	TRBJ2-5	.	TGCAGTGCTAGAGATTTACGGGAGCAGTACTTC	CSARDLREQYF
TRBV27	.	TRBJ2-1	.	TGTGCCAGCAGTTTAACGCAAAATGCCTACAATGAGCAGTTCTTC	CASSLTQNAYNEQFF
TRBV5-1	few	TRBJ2-7	.	TGCGCCAGCAGCTTGGTTCCCTACGAGCAGTACTTC	CASSLVPYEQYF
TRBV7-8	.	TRBJ2-7	TRBD1	TGTGCCAGCAGCTTAGTCGCCGGGACAGGGCGAGGTAACGAGCAGTACTTC	CASSLVAGTGRGNEQYF
TRBV28	.	TRBJ2-3	.	TGTGCCAGCAGTTTACCTCTTGCTACAGATACGCAGTATTTT	CASSLPLATDTQYF
TRBV27	.	TRBJ2-2	TRBD2	TGTGCCATCACGGGGGGAACCGGGGAGCTGTTTTTT	CAITGGTGELFF
TRBV5-1	.	TRBJ2-7	TRBD2	TGCGCCAGCAAGTTAACTAGCGGGATTTCCCTAACATACGACGAGCAGTACTTC	CASKLTSGISLTYDEQYF
TRBV4-1	.	TRBJ2-1	TRBD2	TGCGCCAGCAGCCAAGGGGTGGGACTAGCGAGGAATGAGCAGTTCTTC	CASSQGVGLARNEQFF
TRBV27	.	TRBJ2-1	TRBD1	TGTGCCAGCGGAAGGGGGCCATCCTACAATGAGCAGTTCTTC	CASGRGPSYNEQFF
TRBV27	.	TRBJ2-1	.	TGTGCCAGCAGTTTTCTGGGGACGGTTTCCTACAATGAGCAGTTCTTC	CASSFLGTVSYNEQFF
TRBV27	.	TRBJ2-7	.	TGTGCCAGCAGTTTATTGGCCGTGGACAGACTCTACGAGCAGTACTTC	CASSLLAVDRLYEQYF
TRBV7-6	.	TRBJ2-7	TRBD2	TGTGCCAGCAGCTCAGGGGTAGCGGGGAGACTTAGCAACGAGCAGTACTTC	CASSSGVAGRLSNEQYF
TRBV7-2	.	TRBJ2-1	TRBD2	TGTGCCAGCAGCCGGACTAGCGGGAGCTCTTACAATGAGCAGTTCTTC	CASSRTSGSSYNEQFF
TRBV5-6	.	TRBJ2-1	TRBD1	TGTGCCAGCAGCTTGCTGACAGGGAACTACAATGAGCAGTTCTTC	CASSLLTGNYNEQFF
TRBV25-1	.	TRBJ1-4	.	TGTGCCAGCAGTGAGGACACCATGAATGAAAAACTGTTTTTT	CASSEDTMNEKLFF
TRBV9	.	TRBJ2-1	TRBD1	TGTGCCAGCAGCGAAGCCACGTCGGGGACAGGGGGCAGGAATGAGCAGTTCTTC	CASSEATSGTGGRNEQFF
TRBV4-1	.	TRBJ2-7	.	TGCGCCAGCAGCCAAGGACCGGGACGGGAGTACGAGCAGTACTTC	CASSQGPGREYEQYF
TRBV27	.	TRBJ2-2	.	TGTGCCAGCAGTTCCCTACTCACCGGGGAGCTGTTTTTT	CASSSLLTGELFF
TRBV27	.	TRBJ2-7	TRBD2	TGTGCCAGCAGTTCACTAGCGGTGCTCTACGAGCAGTACTTC	CASSSLAVLYEQYF
TRBV6-1	.	TRBJ2-7	.	TGTGCCAGCAGTGAAGAGACCCTTACTCTTATGGAGCAGTACTTC	CASSEETLTLMEQYF
TRBV27	.	TRBJ2-3	.	TGTGCCAGCAACCCCCTTCCGGCAGATACGCAGTATTTT	CASNPLPADTQYF
TRBV7-9	.	TRBJ2-3	.	TGTGCCAGCAGCCCCTGGGCCCCAGATACGCAGTATTTT	CASSPWAPDTQYF
TRBV5-6	.	TRBJ2-1	TRBD1	TGTGCCAGCAGCTTGGTGCTCGGGACAGGGTTTTTCTTC	CASSLVLGTGFFF
TRBV14	.	TRBJ2-1	.	TGTGCCAGCAGCCAAGATCTTGATGAGACTAAGGAGTTCTTC	CASSQDLDETKEFF
TRBV5-6	.	TRBJ2-7	.	TGTGCCAGCAGCTTTGGTGCTCGTCGGGAACCACTCTCCTACGAGCAGTACTTC	CASSFGARREPLSYEQYF
TRBV27	.	TRBJ2-1	TRBD2	TGTGCCAGCAGTTCCTTCCCTTCGTCTAGCGGTCCCAATGAGCAGTTCTTC	CASSSFPSSSGPNEQFF
TRBV7-9	.	TRBJ1-5	.	TGTGCCAGCAGCTTAGCAGGGGTCAATCAGCCCCAGCATTTT	CASSLAGVNQPQHF
TRBV11-1	.	TRBJ1-1	.	TGTGCCAGCAGCCTGACAGAGGGCAGCACTGAAGCTTTCTTT	CASSLTEGSTEAFF
TRBV7-2	.	TRBJ2-7	.	TGTGCCAGCAGCTTACCGGCTGGCTCCTACGAGCAGTACTTC	CASSLPAGSYEQYF
TRBV28	once	TRBJ1-5	.	TGTGCCAGCAGTCTCCAGGTGAATCAGCCCCAGCATTTT	CASSLQVNQPQHF
TRBV6-4	.	TRBJ1-1	TRBD1	TGTGCCAGCAGGGCAACAGGGGCCACTGAAGCTTTCTTT	CASRATGATEAFF
TRBV27	.	TRBJ2-5	TRBD1	TGTGCCAGCACCTCGACAGGGTCATCGGAGACCCAGTACTTC	CASTSTGSSETQYF
TRBV7-3	.	TRBJ2-1	TRBD2	TGTGCCAGCAGCTATCTGCAGCGGGGAAACAATGAGCAGTTCTTC	CASSYLQRGNNEQFF
TRBV28	.	TRBJ2-1	TRBD2	TGTGCCAGCACCGCGGGAGGGCCTCGGAATGAGCAGTTCTTC	CASTAGGPRNEQFF
TRBV27	.	TRBJ2-1	.	TGTGCCAGCAGTTTGGGCACTTACAATGAGCAGTTCTTC	CASSLGTYNEQFF
TRBV5-1	.	TRBJ2-7	TRBD1	TGCGCCAGCAGCTTGAGGGGGCAGAGGTCCTACGAGCAGTACTTC	CASSLRGQRSYEQYF
TRBV28	.	TRBJ2-5	.	TGTGCCAGCAGTTTACGGGGGGAGACCCAGTACTTC	CASSLRGETQYF
TRBV28	.	TRBJ1-5	.	TGTGCCAGCAGTCCCCGGGACGGAAGCAATCAGCCCCAGCATTTT	CASSPRDGSNQPQHF